This T cell receptor beta chain was identified in a study of T cells in Graves' hyperthyroidism and ophthalmopathy. Across the whole study: Staff took peripheral blood when the initial diagnosis was made, before any treatment began.

Researchers amplified the TCR beta CDR3 regions from RNA transcripts. Carried out on the TCR CDR3, a first-round RT-PCR used the HTBI primer set. TCRdb reprocessed the multiplex PCR reads via MiXCR and lists one record per CDR3 protein. The sample holds nearly 110,000 distinct CDR3 sequences, 15% to 20% seen once. Lactation, pregnancy, other autoimmune disease or uncontrolled infection led to exclusion of patients. The authors took PBMCs from 8 to 10 ml fresh peripheral blood. This clonotype appeared a single time. Trimming cost V 2 bases and J 2 bases; bases outside gene matches: 0. This CDR3 is 13 amino acids long. The germline CDR1 and CDR2 sequences are SGHRS and YFSETQ.

Sequences were obtained from blood. This chain links TRBV5-1 with TRBJ2-7, with TRBD1 identical over 8 bases. The sequence derives from a woman aged 45-60 years with Graves' hyperthyroidism. The CDR3 sequence: CASSLQGAYEQYF. The CDR3 coding sequence is TGCGCCAGCAGCTTACAGGGGGCCTACGAGCAGTACTTC.